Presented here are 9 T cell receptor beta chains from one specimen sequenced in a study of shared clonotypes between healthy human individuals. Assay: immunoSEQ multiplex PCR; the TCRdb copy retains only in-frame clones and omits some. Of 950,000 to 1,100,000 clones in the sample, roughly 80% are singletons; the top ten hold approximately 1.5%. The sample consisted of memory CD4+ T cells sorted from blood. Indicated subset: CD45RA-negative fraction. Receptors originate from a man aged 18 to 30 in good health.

The CDR3, as DNA: TGTGCCAGCAACTTTACAGGGGGCAACACTGAAGCTTTCTTT. Protein: CASNFTGGNTEAFF. The rearrangement uses TRBV11-2 and TRBJ1-1, with TRBD1 identical over 9 bases. The CDR3 loop spans 14 amino acids. J lost 2 bases, V lost 7 bases, and 5 bases had no gene match. CDR1 and CDR2 from the germline V gene are SGHAT and FQNNGV.

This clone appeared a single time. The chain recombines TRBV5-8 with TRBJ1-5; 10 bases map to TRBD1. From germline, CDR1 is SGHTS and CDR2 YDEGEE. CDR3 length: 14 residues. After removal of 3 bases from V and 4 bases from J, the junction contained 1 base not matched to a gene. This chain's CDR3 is CASSSGQGNQPQHF. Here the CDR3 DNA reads TGTGCCAGCAGCTCGGGACAGGGGAATCAGCCCCAGCATTTT.

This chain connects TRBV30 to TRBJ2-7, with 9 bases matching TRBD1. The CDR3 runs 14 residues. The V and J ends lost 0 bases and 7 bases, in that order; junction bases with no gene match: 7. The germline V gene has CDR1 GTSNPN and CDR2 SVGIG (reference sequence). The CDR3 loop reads CAWSVGTGRREQYF. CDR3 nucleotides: TGTGCCTGGAGTGTAGGGACAGGGCGGAGAGAGCAGTACTTC.

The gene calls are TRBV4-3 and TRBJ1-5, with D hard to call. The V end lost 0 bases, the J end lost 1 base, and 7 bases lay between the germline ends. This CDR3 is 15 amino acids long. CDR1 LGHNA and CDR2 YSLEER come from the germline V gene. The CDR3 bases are TGCGCCAGCAGCCAAGAAGGGAAGAGCAATCAGCCCCAGCATTTT. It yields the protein CASSQEGKSNQPQHF.

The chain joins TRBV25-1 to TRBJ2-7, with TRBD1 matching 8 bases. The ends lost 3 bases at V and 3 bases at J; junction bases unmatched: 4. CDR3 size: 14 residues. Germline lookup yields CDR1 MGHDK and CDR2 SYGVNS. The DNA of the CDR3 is TGTGCCAGCAGTGAGACAGGGGTAAACTACGAGCAGTACTTC. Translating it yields CASSETGVNYEQYF.

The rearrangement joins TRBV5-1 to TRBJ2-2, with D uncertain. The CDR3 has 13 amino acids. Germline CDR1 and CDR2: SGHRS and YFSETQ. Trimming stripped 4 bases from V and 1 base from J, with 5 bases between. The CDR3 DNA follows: TGCGCCAGCAGCAGTATGAACACCGGGGAGCTGTTTTTT. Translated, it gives CASSSMNTGELFF.

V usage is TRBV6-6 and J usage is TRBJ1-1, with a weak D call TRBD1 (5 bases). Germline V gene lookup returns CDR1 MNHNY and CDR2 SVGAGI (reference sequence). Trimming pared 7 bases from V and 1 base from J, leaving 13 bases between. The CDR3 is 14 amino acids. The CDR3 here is CASTPYGGNTEAFF. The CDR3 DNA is TGTGCCAGCACCCCCTACGGGGGGAACACTGAAGCTTTCTTT.

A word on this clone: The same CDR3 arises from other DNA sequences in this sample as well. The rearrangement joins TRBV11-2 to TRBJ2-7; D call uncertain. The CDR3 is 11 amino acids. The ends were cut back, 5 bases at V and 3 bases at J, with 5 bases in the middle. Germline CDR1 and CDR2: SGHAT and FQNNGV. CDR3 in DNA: TGTGCCAGCAGCGTGAGCTACGAGCAGTACTTC. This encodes CASSVSYEQYF.

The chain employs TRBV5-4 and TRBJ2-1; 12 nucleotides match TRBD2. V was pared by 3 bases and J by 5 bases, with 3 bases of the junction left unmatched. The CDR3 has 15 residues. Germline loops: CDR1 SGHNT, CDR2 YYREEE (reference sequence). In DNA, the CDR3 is TGTGCCAGCAGCTGGGGACTAGCGGGTAACAATGAGCAGTTCTTC. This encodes CASSWGLAGNNEQFF.